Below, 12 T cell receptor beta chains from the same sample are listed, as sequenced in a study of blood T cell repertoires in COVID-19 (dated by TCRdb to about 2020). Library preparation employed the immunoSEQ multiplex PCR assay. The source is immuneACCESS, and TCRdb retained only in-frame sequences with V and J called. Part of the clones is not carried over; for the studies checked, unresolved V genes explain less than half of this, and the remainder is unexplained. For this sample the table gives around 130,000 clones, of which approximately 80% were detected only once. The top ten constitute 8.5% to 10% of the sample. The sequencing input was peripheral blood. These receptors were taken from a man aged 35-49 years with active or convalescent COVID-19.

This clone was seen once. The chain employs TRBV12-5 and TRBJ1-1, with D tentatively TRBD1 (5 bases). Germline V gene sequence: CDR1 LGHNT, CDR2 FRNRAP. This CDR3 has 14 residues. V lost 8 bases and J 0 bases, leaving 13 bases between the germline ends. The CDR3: CASYGGGMNTEAFF. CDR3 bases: TGTGCTAGTTATGGGGGGGGGATGAACACTGAAGCTTTCTTT. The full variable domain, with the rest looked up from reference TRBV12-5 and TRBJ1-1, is DARVTQTPRHKVTEMGQEVTMRCQPILGHNTVFWYRQTMMQGLELLAYFRNRAPLDDSGMPKDRFSAEMPDATLATLKIQPSEPRDSAVYFCASYGGGMNTEAFFGQGTRLTVV.

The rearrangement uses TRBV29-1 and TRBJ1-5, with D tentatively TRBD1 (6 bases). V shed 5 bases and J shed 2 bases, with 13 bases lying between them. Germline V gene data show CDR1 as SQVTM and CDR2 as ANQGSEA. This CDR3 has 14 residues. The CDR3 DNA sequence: TGCAGCGTTCGACAGGAGGACGGCAATCAGCCCCAGCATTTT. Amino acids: CSVRQEDGNQPQHF.

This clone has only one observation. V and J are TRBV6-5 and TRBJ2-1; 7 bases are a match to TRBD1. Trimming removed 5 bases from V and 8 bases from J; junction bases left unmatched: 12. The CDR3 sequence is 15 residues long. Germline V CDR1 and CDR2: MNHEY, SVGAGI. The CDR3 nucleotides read TGTGCCAGCAGTACCTCCAGCCAGGGGGAACATGAGCAGTTCTTC. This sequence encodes CASSTSSQGEHEQFF.

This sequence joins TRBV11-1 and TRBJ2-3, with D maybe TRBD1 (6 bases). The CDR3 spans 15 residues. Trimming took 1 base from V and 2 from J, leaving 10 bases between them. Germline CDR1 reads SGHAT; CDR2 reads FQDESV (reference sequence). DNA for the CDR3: TGTGCCAGCAGCTTAGGCAGGGGAGTCACAGATACGCAGTATTTT. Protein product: CASSLGRGVTDTQYF. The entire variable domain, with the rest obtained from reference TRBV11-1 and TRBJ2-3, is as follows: EAEVAQSPRYKITEKSQAVAFWCDPISGHATLYWYRQILGQGPELLVQFQDESVVDDSQLPKDRFSAERLKGVDSTLKIQPAELGDSAMYLCASSLGRGVTDTQYFGPGTRLTVL.

DNA of the CDR3: TGCGCCAGCAGCGAACCCCCGGGCTACAATGAGCAGTTCTTC. Its protein product is CASSEPPGYNEQFF. V usage is TRBV5-1 and J usage is TRBJ2-1; D not resolved. In germline, CDR1 is SGHRS, CDR2 YFSETQ. The germline V and J ends were trimmed by 4 bases and 3 bases, with 11 bases remaining between them. This CDR3 has 14 amino acids.

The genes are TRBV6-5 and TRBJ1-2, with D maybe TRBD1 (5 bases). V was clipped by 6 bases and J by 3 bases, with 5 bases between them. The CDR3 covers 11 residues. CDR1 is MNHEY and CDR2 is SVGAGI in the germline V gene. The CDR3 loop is CASRQDYGYTF. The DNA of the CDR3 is TGTGCCAGCAGACAGGACTATGGCTACACCTTC.

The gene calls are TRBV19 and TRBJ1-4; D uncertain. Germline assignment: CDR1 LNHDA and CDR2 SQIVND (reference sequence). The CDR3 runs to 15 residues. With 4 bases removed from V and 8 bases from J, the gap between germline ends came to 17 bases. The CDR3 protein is CASSKEANAGEKLFF. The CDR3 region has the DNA TGTGCCAGTAGTAAGGAGGCAAATGCTGGCGAAAAACTGTTTTTT.

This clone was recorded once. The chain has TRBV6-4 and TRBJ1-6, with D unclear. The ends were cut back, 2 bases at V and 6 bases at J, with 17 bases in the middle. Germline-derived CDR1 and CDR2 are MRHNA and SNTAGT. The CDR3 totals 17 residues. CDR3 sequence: CASSDPAFVGINSPLHF. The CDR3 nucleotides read TGTGCCAGCAGTGACCCGGCCTTTGTCGGGATTAATTCACCCCTCCACTTT.

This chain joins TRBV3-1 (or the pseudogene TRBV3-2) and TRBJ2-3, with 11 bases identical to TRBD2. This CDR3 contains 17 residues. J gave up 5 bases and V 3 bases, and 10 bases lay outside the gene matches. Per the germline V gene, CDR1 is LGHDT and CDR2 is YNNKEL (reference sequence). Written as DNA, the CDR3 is TGTGCCAGCAGCCAGCATAGCGGGGGGGCCAGAGGAGATACGCAGTATTTT. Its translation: CASSQHSGGARGDTQYF.

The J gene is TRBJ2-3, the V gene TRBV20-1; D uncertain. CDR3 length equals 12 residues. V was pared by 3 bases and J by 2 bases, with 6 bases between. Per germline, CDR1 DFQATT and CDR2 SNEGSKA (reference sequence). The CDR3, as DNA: TGCAGTGCTAGTCAGTCCACAGATACGCAGTATTTT. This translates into CSASQSTDTQYF.

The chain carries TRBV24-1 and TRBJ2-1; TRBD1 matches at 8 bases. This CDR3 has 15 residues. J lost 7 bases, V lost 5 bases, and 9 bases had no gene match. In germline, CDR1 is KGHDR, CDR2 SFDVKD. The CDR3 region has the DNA TGTGCCACCAGTGCCAATAGGGGGACAGGAAATGAGCAGTTCTTC. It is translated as CATSANRGTGNEQFF.

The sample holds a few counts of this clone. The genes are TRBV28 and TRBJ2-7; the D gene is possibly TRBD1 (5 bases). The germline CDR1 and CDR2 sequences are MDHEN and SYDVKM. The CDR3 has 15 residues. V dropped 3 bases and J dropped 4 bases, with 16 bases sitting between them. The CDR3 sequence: CASSFTRVLPYEQYF. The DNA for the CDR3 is TGTGCCAGCAGTTTCACCAGGGTTCTTCCTTACGAGCAGTACTTC.